Each of the 11 T cell receptor beta chains below was sequenced from the same sample in a study of blood T cells in healthy people across ages. It was with a sample-barcoded 5' primer and a J-beta primer mix that a second PCR of roughly 7 to 11 cycles was run. TCRdb redid the calling of the 5' RACE reads with MiXCR, one entry per CDR3 protein. The table lists around 1,700,000 distinct CDR3 sequences, 28% of them singletons, with about 8% in the top ten. Material for sequencing was blood. Source of these receptors: a woman younger than 45 in good health.

The table lists this clonotype with many counts. This chain joins TRBV4-3 and TRBJ1-2; weak D call: TRBD1 (6 bases). The V end was cut by 0 bases, the J end by 2 bases, with 10 bases between. The CDR3 length is 15 residues. CDR1 and CDR2 from the germline V gene are LGHNA and YSLEER. This CDR3 is CASSQEDRWNYGYTF. Written as DNA, the CDR3 is TGCGCCAGCAGCCAAGAGGACAGATGGAACTATGGCTACACCTTC.

This clonotype occurred a few times. The gene calls are TRBV9 and TRBJ2-4, with 8 nucleotides matching TRBD1. The V gene end was trimmed by 3 bases and the J gene end by 13 bases; junction bases not matched to a gene: 9. The CDR3 loop spans 13 amino acids. Germline-derived CDR1 and CDR2 are SGDLS and YYNGEE. The CDR3 is CASSGGQGIEQYF. DNA of the CDR3: TGTGCCAGCAGCGGCGGACAGGGTATTGAGCAGTACTTC.

Regarding this clonotype: A read error may be the cause here, since a much bigger clone is one base away. The V and J genes are TRBV28 and TRBJ2-1, with 10 bases that match TRBD2. There are 15 residues in the CDR3. V shed 4 bases, J shed 11 bases, and the junction held 11 bases outside the gene matches. Germline lookup yields CDR1 MDHEN and CDR2 SYDVKM. The CDR3 DNA reads TGTGCCAGCAGTTGGATTAGCGGGGGGATGAATAAGCAGTTCTTC. Its translation is CASSWISGGMNKQFF.

V is TRBV4-2 and J is TRBJ2-3, with D perhaps given as TRBD1 or TRBD2 (5 bases each). V lost 1 base to trimming and J lost 6 bases, with 17 bases between them. The CDR3 runs to 16 residues. Germline lookup yields CDR1 LGHNA and CDR2 YNFKEQ. The CDR3 nucleotides read TGTGCCAGCAGCCAAGGACCCGGGCAAGGGGAGGATACGCAGTATTTT. Protein: CASSQGPGQGEDTQYF.

This clonotype appeared a few times. This rearrangement joins TRBV12-3 or TRBV12-4 to TRBJ1-5; D gene unclear. This CDR3 spans 16 amino acids. V was pared by 3 bases and J by 0 bases, with 12 bases between. The CDR3 DNA reads as TGTGCCAGCAGTTTGGTCGACGGGTATAGCAATCAGCCCCAGCATTTT. It translates to CASSLVDGYSNQPQHF.

This clonotype has only a few counts. The chain couples TRBV6-5 to TRBJ2-3, with TRBD2 as a possible D gene (5 bases). The germline V and J ends were trimmed by 7 bases and 4 bases, with 12 bases remaining between them. Germline V gene data show CDR1 as MNHEY and CDR2 as SVGAGI. The CDR3 is made up of 13 amino acids. The CDR3 loop is CASNAPGSDTQYF. The CDR3 region has the DNA TGTGCCAGCAACGCTCCGGGGTCAGATACGCAGTATTTT.

This clonotype was counted at least ten times. The V and J genes are TRBV20-1 and TRBJ2-7; D perhaps matches TRBD1 (6 bases). Germline V gene data show CDR1 as DFQATT and CDR2 as SNEGSKA (reference sequence). The V and J ends lost 1 base and 2 bases respectively, with 9 bases between them. This CDR3 spans 13 amino acids. CDR3 protein: CSARGGQTYEQYF. Written as DNA, the CDR3 is TGCAGTGCTAGAGGGGGGCAAACCTACGAGCAGTACTTC.

This chain uses TRBV15 with TRBJ1-2; D remains ambiguous. The CDR3 length is 15 residues. CDR1 and CDR2 (germline): LNHNV, YYDKDF (reference sequence). The V end was cut by 1 base, the J end by 5 bases, with 14 bases between. In DNA, the CDR3 is TGTGCCACCAGCAGAGTCCGTAAGCAGGCTTATGGCTACACCTTC. This sequence encodes CATSRVRKQAYGYTF. The full variable domain, rest sourced from reference TRBV15 and TRBJ1-2, is DAMVIQNPRYQVTQFGKPVTLSCSQTLNHNVMYWYQQKSSQAPKLLFHYYDKDFNNEADTPDNFQSRRPNTSFCFLDIRSPGLGDTAMYLCATSRVRKQAYGYTFGSGTRLTVV.

As to this clonotype: Just one base apart from a much larger clone, this may be a read error. The V call is TRBV10-3, the J call TRBJ2-5; the match to TRBD2 covers 14 bases. The germline V gene has CDR1 ENHRY and CDR2 SYGVKD. CDR3 length equals 16 residues. CDR3 region: CAISSPGLAGVKTLYF. CDR3 coding DNA: TGTGCCATCAGTTCCCCGGGACTAGCGGGAGTAAAGACCCTGTACTTC.

V usage is TRBV6-2 or TRBV6-3 and J usage is TRBJ2-3; 12 bases align to TRBD2. The CDR3 has 14 residues. The ends lost 7 bases at V and 7 bases at J; junction bases unmatched: 6. Germline V lookup: CDR1 MNHEY, CDR2 SVGEGT. The DNA of the CDR3 is TGTGCCAGCACCTGGACTAGCGGGGTATATACGCAGTATTTT. Its protein is CASTWTSGVYTQYF.

J is TRBJ2-3 and V is TRBV20-1; no reliable D call. Between the trimmed V and J ends, which lost 7 bases and 6 bases, there was a span of 11 bases. Germline CDR1 reads DFQATT; CDR2 reads SNEGSKA (reference sequence). The CDR3 runs 11 residues. CDR3 region: CSVTMGDTQYF. In nucleotides, the CDR3 is TGCAGTGTTACAATGGGGGATACGCAGTATTTT.